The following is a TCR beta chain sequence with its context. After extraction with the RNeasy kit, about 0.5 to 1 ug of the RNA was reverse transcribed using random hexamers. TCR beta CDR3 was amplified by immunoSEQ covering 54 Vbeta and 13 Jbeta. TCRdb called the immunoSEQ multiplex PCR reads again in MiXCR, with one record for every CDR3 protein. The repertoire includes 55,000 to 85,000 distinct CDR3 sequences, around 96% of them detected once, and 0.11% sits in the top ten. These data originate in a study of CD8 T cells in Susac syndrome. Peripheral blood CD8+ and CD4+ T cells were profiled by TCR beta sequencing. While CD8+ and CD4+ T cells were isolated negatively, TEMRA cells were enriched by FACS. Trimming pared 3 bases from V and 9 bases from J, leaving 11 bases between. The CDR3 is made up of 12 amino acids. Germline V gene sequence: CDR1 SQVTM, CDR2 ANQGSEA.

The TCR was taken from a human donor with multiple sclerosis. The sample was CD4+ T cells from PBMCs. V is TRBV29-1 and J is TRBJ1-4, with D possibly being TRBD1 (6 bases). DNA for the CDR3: TGCAGCGTTGATACAGGGTCTCAAAAACTGTTTTTT. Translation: CSVDTGSQKLFF.